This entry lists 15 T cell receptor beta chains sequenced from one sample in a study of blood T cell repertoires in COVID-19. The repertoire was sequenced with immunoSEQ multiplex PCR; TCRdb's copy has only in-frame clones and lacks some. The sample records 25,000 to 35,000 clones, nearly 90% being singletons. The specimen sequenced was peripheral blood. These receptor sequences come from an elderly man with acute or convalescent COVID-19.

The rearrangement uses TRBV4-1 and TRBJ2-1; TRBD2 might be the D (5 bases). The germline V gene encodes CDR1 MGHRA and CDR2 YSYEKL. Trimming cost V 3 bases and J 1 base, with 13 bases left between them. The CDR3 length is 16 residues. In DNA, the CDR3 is TGCGCCAGCAGCCAGAGTGACGGGGAGTCCTACAATGAGCAGTTCTTC. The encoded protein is CASSQSDGESYNEQFF.

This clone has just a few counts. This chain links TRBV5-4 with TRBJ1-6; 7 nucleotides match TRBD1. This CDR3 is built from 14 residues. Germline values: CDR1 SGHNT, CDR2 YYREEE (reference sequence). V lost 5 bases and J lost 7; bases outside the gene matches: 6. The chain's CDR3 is CASSFTGQNSPLHF. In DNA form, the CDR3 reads TGTGCCAGCAGTTTCACGGGACAGAATTCACCCCTCCACTTT.

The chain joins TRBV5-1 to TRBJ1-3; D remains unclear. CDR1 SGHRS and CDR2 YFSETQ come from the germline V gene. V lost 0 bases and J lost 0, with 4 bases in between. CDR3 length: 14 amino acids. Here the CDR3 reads CASSLGSSGNTIYF. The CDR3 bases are TGCGCCAGCAGCTTGGGCAGCTCTGGAAACACCATATATTTT.

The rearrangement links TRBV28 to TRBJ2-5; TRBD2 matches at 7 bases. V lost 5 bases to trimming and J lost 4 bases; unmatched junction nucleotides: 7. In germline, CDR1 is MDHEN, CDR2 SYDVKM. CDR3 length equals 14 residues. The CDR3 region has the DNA TGTGCCAGCAGTCGAGGGAGCGGGATAGAGACCCAGTACTTC. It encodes CASSRGSGIETQYF.

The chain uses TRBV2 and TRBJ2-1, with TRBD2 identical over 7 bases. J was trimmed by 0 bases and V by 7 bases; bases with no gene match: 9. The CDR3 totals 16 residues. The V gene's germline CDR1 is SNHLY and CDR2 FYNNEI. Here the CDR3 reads CASIRLAPSSYNEQFF. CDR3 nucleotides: TGTGCCAGCATTCGACTAGCCCCGAGCTCCTACAATGAGCAGTTCTTC.

The CDR3 spells CASSLGGGAGTDTQYF. For the CDR3, the DNA is TGTGCCAGCAGCTTGGGGGGAGGAGCGGGCACAGATACGCAGTATTTT. The gene calls are TRBV5-4 and TRBJ2-3; possibly TRBD2 for D (6 bases). Deletions cut 0 bases from V and 1 base from J, with 12 bases between. The CDR3 runs to 16 residues. Germline CDR1 and CDR2: SGHNT and YYREEE (reference sequence).

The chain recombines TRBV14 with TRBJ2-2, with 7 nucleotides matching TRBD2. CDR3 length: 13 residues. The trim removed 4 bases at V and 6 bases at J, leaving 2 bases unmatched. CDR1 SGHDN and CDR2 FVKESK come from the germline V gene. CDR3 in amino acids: CASSRGGPGELFF. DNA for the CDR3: TGTGCCAGCAGCCGGGGGGGACCCGGGGAGCTGTTTTTT.

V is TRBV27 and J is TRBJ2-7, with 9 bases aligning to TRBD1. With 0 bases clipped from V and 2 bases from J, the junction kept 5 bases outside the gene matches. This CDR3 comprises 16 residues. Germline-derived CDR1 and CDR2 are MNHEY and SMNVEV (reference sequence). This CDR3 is CASSLSLRDRAYEQYF. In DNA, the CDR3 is TGTGCCAGCAGTTTATCGCTCCGGGACAGGGCCTACGAGCAGTACTTC.

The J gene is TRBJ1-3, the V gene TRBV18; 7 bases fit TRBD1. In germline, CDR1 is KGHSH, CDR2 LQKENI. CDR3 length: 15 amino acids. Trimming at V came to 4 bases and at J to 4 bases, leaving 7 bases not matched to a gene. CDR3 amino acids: CASSLYRGPGNTIYF. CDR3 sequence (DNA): TGTGCCAGCTCACTCTACAGGGGACCCGGAAACACCATATATTTT.

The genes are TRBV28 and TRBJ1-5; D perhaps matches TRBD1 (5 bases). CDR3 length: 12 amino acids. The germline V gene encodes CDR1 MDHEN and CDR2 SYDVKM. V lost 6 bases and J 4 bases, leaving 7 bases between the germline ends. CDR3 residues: CASSSGNQPQHF. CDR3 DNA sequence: TGTGCCAGCAGCTCAGGGAATCAGCCCCAGCATTTT.

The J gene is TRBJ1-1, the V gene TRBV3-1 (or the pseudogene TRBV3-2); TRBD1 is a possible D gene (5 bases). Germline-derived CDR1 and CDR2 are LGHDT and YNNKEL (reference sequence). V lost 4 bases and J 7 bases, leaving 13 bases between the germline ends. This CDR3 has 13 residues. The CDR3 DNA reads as TGTGCCAGCAGCCGATATGGGGGGGGTGAAGCTTTCTTT. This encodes CASSRYGGGEAFF.

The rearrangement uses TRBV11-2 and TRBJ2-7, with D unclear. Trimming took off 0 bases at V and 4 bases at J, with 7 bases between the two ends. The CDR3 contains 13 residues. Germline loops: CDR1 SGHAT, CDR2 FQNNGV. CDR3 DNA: TGTGCCAGCAGCTTAGACGGAGCTTACGAGCAGTACTTC. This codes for CASSLDGAYEQYF.

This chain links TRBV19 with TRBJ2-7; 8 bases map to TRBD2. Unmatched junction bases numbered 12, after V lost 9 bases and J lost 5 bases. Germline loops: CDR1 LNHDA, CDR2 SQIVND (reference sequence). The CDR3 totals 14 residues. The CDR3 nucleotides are TGTGCCAGCCGCTCCGGGACTAGGTATGACGAGCAGTACTTC. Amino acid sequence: CASRSGTRYDEQYF.

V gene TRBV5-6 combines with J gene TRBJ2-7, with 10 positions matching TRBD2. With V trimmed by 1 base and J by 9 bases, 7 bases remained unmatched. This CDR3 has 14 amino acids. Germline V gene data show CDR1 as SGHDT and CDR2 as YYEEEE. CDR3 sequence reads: CASSLISGRAGQYF. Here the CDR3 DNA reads TGTGCCAGCAGCTTGATAAGCGGGAGGGCGGGGCAGTACTTC.

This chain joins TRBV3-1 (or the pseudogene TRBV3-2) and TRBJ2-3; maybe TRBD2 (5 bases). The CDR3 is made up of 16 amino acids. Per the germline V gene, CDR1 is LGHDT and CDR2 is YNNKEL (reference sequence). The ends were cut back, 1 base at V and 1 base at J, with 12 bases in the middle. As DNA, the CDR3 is TGTGCCAGCAGCCAAGGAGGCGGTAGCGGCACAGATACGCAGTATTTT. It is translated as CASSQGGGSGTDTQYF.